The clone carrying this T cell receptor beta chain was counted a single time. A junction boundary mismatches the germline segment, possibly from a read error. The PCR ran on 60 Vbeta and 13 Jbeta primers. The table came from immunoSEQ multiplex PCR; TCRdb's copy has only in-frame clones and leaves some out. This sample yields more than 150,000 clones, of which 65% to 90% are seen a single time; around 1.2% belongs to the top ten. Germline CDR1 reads LNHDA; CDR2 reads SQIVND (reference sequence). The CDR3 sequence is 15 residues long. The entry originates in a study of cytomegalovirus exposure and HLA in healthy donors. Across the study: Across 300 to 400 genotyped donors, just over 80% landed in the Caucasian-associated ancestry cluster.

The rearrangement uses TRBV19 and TRBJ1-1, with 7 bases aligning to TRBD1. The receptor was derived from a girl between 2 and 10 years old in good health and CMV-seropositive. The sample taken for sequencing was PBMCs. Here the CDR3 DNA reads TGTGCCAGCTCAACAGGGGAGTCGATGAACGCTGAAGCTTTCTTT. Translating gives CASSTGESMNAEAFF. The full variable domain, in which reference TRBV19 and TRBJ1-1 provide the parts outside the CDR3, is DGGITQSPKYLFRKEGQNVTLSCEQNLNHDAMYWYRQDPGQGLRLIYYSQIVNDFQKGDIAEGYSVSREKKESFPLTVTSAQKNPTAFYLCASSTGESMNAEAFFGQGTRLTVV.